This T cell receptor beta chain originates from a study of beta chain features in type 1 diabetes. Study outcomes and limitations: Type 1 diabetes patients showed a moderate but significant shortening of TCRB CDR3s in all four CD4+ subsets.

CD45RO/CCR7/CD25/CD127/CD95/CD27 sorting isolated CD4+ naive, central memory, regulatory and stem cell-like memory cells. Sorting produced populations that all topped 98% purity. The authors reverse transcribed all of the isolated RNA, so sequencing captured expressed TCRB transcripts. Roughly 3.4 million reads per sample on average were obtained from naive, central memory and regulatory T cell samples. The table came from immunoSEQ multiplex PCR; TCRdb's copy has only in-frame clones and leaves some out. The profile shows roughly 330,000 clones, approximately 13% of them singletons. Germline V gives CDR1 SEHNR, CDR2 FQNEAQ (reference sequence). The CDR3 runs 17 residues. After removal of 4 bases from V and 4 bases from J, the junction contained 5 bases not matched to a gene. This clone has just a few counts. What it binds is unknown.

Input material: naive CD4+ T cells from blood. The receptor comes from a woman between 18 and 30 years old with type 1 diabetes. This chain connects TRBV7-9 to TRBJ2-1, with TRBD2 matching 15 bases. The DNA for the CDR3 is TGTGCCAGCAGCTGGGGACTAGCGGGAGGCCCTTACAATGAGCAGTTCTTC. This encodes CASSWGLAGGPYNEQFF.